The 29 T cell receptor beta chains given below trace back to one sample, sequenced in a study of low-dose radiotherapy and immunotherapy resistance in tumors. Time point meaning: after trial treatment. Treatment: LDRT plus nivolumab, ipilimumab, low-dose cyclophosphamide and aspirin (RACIN trial). TRAV- and TRBV-specific primers primed first-strand cDNA, covering alpha and beta chains. With a constant-region primer and a V-primer adapter, TCRs were subjected to roughly 20 PCR cycles of amplification. TCRdb analysed the reads with MiXCR anew, one entry per CDR3 protein. The data contain 95,000 to 100,000 distinct CDR3 sequences, less than 25% of them seen just once; the ten biggest clones take up approximately 4%. The specimen was PBMCs, collected after low-dose radiotherapy plus immunotherapy. Every receptor here comes from a male donor with prostate cancer.

The sample holds many counts of this clonotype. This sequence joins TRBV11-2 and TRBJ2-1; D is perhaps TRBD1 or TRBD2 (5 bases each). Trimming stripped 3 bases from V and 8 bases from J, with 8 bases between. CDR1 is SGHAT, CDR2 FQNNGV, per germline. The CDR3 loop spans 12 amino acids. CDR3 region: CASSLGVYEQFF. The CDR3 DNA reads TGTGCCAGCAGCTTGGGGGTCTATGAGCAGTTCTTC.

In its sample, this clonotype was seen many times. V is TRBV3-1 and J is TRBJ1-6; no clear D. The V end lost 6 bases, the J end lost 0 bases, and 12 bases lay between the germline ends. CDR1 is LGHDT, CDR2 YNNKEL, per germline (reference sequence). The CDR3 length is 16 residues. This CDR3 is CASRGPAGSYNSPLHF. CDR3 DNA sequence: TGTGCCAGCAGGGGTCCGGCTGGCTCCTATAATTCACCCCTCCACTTT.

In this sample, this clonotype turned up many times. This chain connects TRBV19 to TRBJ1-5, with unresolved D. With 7 bases removed from V and 2 bases from J, the gap between germline ends came to 12 bases. Germline V gives CDR1 LNHDA, CDR2 SQIVND (reference sequence). CDR3 length: 14 amino acids. The CDR3 loop reads CASTRALGNQPQHF. CDR3 DNA sequence: TGTGCCAGTACTCGTGCTTTGGGCAATCAGCCCCAGCATTTT.

This clonotype came up a few times. With a far larger clone one base away, a read error is the likely cause. The chain recombines TRBV6-8 with TRBJ2-7; D remains ambiguous. The V end lost 5 bases, the J end lost 7 bases, and 12 bases lay between the germline ends. The CDR3 consists of 12 residues. The germline CDR1 and CDR2 sequences are MNHGY and SAAAGT. The CDR3: CASSDNPNEQYF. The CDR3 DNA follows: TGTGCCAGCAGTGATAATCCTAATGAGCAGTACTTC.

This clonotype occurred a few times. V is TRBV5-1 and J is TRBJ2-2; TRBD1 agrees at 7 bases. Germline CDR1 SGHRS, CDR2 YFSETQ. V shed 0 bases, J shed 6 bases, and the junction held 2 bases outside the gene matches. This CDR3 contains 14 residues. CDR3 DNA: TGCGCCAGCAGCTTGGGTCAGGGGGCCGGGGAGCTGTTTTTT. Translated: CASSLGQGAGELFF.

In this sample, this clonotype turned up many times. The chain joins TRBV2 to TRBJ2-6; D gene ambiguous. The CDR3 loop spans 15 amino acids. V gave up 8 bases and J gave up 0 bases, with 11 bases separating them. Looked up from germline, CDR1 is SNHLY and CDR2 is FYNNEI. The CDR3 reads CASLGWLSGANVLTF. CDR3 DNA sequence: TGTGCCAGCCTGGGGTGGCTCTCTGGGGCCAACGTCCTGACTTTC.

The rearrangement uses TRBV6-2 or TRBV6-3 and TRBJ2-5, with TRBD2 matching 13 bases. V was pared by 6 bases and J by 4 bases, with 2 bases of the junction left unmatched. This CDR3 has 14 residues. Germline V gene lookup returns CDR1 MNHEY and CDR2 SVGEGT. CDR3 amino acids: CASSRLAGGETQYF. The CDR3 region has the DNA TGTGCCAGCAGCAGACTAGCGGGGGGAGAGACCCAGTACTTC.

This clonotype came up a few times. The chain joins TRBV28 to TRBJ1-5; D remains unclear. This CDR3 is 14 amino acids long. The germline V gene has CDR1 MDHEN and CDR2 SYDVKM. Trimming removed 5 bases at V and 1 base at J, with 9 bases between. CDR3 loop: CASSPGWSNQPQHF. In DNA form, the CDR3 reads TGTGCCAGCAGTCCGGGTTGGAGCAATCAGCCCCAGCATTTT.

The sample holds a few counts of this clonotype. The chain uses TRBV19 and TRBJ2-1; 7 bases match TRBD2. The germline V gene encodes CDR1 LNHDA and CDR2 SQIVND (reference sequence). The trim removed 9 bases at V and 10 bases at J, leaving 6 bases unmatched. The CDR3 extends over 11 amino acids. The CDR3 DNA reads TGTGCCAGCGGAAGCGGGAACGAGCAGTTCTTC. This codes for CASGSGNEQFF.

This clonotype showed up many times. The V call is TRBV7-8, the J call TRBJ2-3, with 7 bases fitting TRBD2. Germline V CDR1 and CDR2: SGHVS, FQNEAQ. J was trimmed by 3 bases and V by 5 bases; bases with no gene match: 8. The CDR3 runs to 15 residues. CDR3 DNA sequence: TGTGCCAGCAGCACAGACGGACTAGGGACAGATACGCAGTATTTT. Translated: CASSTDGLGTDTQYF.

This clonotype was seen many times. The V call is TRBV6-5, the J call TRBJ2-1, with 10 bases identical to TRBD1. With V trimmed by 4 bases and J by 4 bases, 10 bases remained unmatched. Germline assignment: CDR1 MNHEY and CDR2 SVGAGI. This CDR3 is built from 17 residues. In DNA form, the CDR3 reads TGTGCCAGCAGTTCCACCGGGACAGGGGACTATTACAATGAGCAGTTCTTC. This encodes CASSSTGTGDYYNEQFF.

At least ten counts were recorded for this clonotype. The CDR3 coding sequence is TGTGCCAGCAGTTCAGGACAGGGAGGCAATCAGCCCCAGCATTTT. Translation gives CASSSGQGGNQPQHF. The chain employs TRBV12-3 or TRBV12-4 and TRBJ1-5; TRBD1 matches at 8 bases. The CDR3 has 15 amino acids. V lost 4 bases, J lost 2 bases, and 4 bases stayed unmatched.

This clonotype was recorded many times. V and J are TRBV5-1 and TRBJ2-7; a weak D match, TRBD1 (5 bases). The CDR3 loop spans 15 amino acids. V shed 4 bases and J shed 0 bases, with 14 bases lying between them. Germline V gives CDR1 SGHRS, CDR2 YFSETQ. Here the CDR3 DNA reads TGCGCCAGCAGCGGTCTTGCGGACACCTCCTACGAGCAGTACTTC. Its translation is CASSGLADTSYEQYF.

Points on this clonotype: The germline gene is not matched at one end of the junction; a read error may be the cause. The chain has TRBV20-1 and TRBJ1-2; D is uncertain. The germline V gene has CDR1 DFQATT and CDR2 SNEGSKA (reference sequence). The CDR3 contains 12 residues. The CDR3 spells CSARDDILASLF. Here the CDR3 DNA reads TGCAGTGCTAGAGACGACATCCTGGCTTCTCTCTTC.

This clonotype was observed at least ten times. The chain is built from TRBV10-3 and TRBJ2-3; possibly TRBD1 for D (6 bases). The CDR3 contains 13 residues. V was shortened by 7 bases and J by 2 bases, with 10 bases between the two germline ends. CDR1 is ENHRY and CDR2 is SYGVKD in the germline V gene. The CDR3 sequence is CAITTGTTDTQYF. The CDR3 nucleotides are TGTGCCATCACCACAGGGACCACAGATACGCAGTATTTT.

This clonotype was detected many times. V is TRBV25-1 and J is TRBJ2-1; TRBD2 agrees at 10 bases. There are 14 residues in the CDR3. In germline, CDR1 is MGHDK, CDR2 SYGVNS. After removal of 4 bases from V and 7 bases from J, the junction contained 4 bases not matched to a gene. Here the CDR3 reads CASSGLGLANEQFF. CDR3 sequence (DNA): TGTGCCAGCAGTGGCCTGGGACTAGCGAATGAGCAGTTCTTC.

Relative to its sample, this clonotype is medium-sized. V usage is TRBV5-1 and J usage is TRBJ1-1, with a possible D match to TRBD1 (5 bases). V was clipped by 2 bases and J by 6 bases, with 14 bases between them. Looked up from germline, CDR1 is SGHRS and CDR2 is YFSETQ. The CDR3 extends over 14 amino acids. CDR3 DNA sequence: TGCGCCAGCAGCTTCGGGACGGCTGATTCTGAAGCTTTCTTT. Translation gives CASSFGTADSEAFF.

This clonotype turned up a few times. The rearrangement joins TRBV20-1 to TRBJ1-5, with 7 bases matching TRBD1. The V gene's germline CDR1 is DFQATT and CDR2 SNEGSKA (reference sequence). The CDR3 spans 12 residues. CDR3 nucleotide sequence: TGCGCAACAGGGGACCTTAGTCAGCCCCAGCATTTT. Residues: CATGDLSQPQHF.

The chain is built from TRBV10-3 and TRBJ2-5; the D is unclear. The V and J ends lost 2 bases and 5 bases respectively, with 12 bases between them. Germline V gene data show CDR1 as ENHRY and CDR2 as SYGVKD. The CDR3 contains 14 residues. DNA for the CDR3: TGTGCCATCAGTGAGGCGGACCTCCAGGAGACCCAGTACTTC. Translation: CAISEADLQETQYF.

This clonotype was detected many times. This chain links TRBV9 with TRBJ2-7; 12 bases fit TRBD1. Germline V lookup: CDR1 SGDLS, CDR2 YYNGEE. The junction had 4 bases not matched to a gene; V was cut back by 3 bases and J by 6 bases. The CDR3 consists of 14 residues. Here the CDR3 DNA reads TGTGCCAGCAGCGGGGGGGACAGGGGGCCCGAGCAGTACTTC. Its protein is CASSGGDRGPEQYF.

This clonotype occurred a few times. The chain recombines TRBV6-1 with TRBJ2-6; no clear D. Trimming pared 2 bases from V and 0 bases from J, leaving 5 bases between. Germline CDR1 MNHNS, CDR2 SASEGT. The CDR3 extends over 15 amino acids. Here the CDR3 reads CASSEKSSGANVLTF. The CDR3, as DNA: TGTGCCAGCAGTGAAAAGAGCTCTGGGGCCAACGTCCTGACTTTC.

This clonotype was counted at least ten times. This chain connects TRBV4-1 to TRBJ2-7; D might be TRBD1 (6 bases). V was cut by 2 bases and J by 2 bases, with 16 bases left in between. From germline, CDR1 is MGHRA and CDR2 YSYEKL. This CDR3 region has 16 residues. In nucleotides, the CDR3 is TGCGCCAGCAGCCAACCTCTCAGGGGTCGGGCCTACGAGCAGTACTTC. This sequence encodes CASSQPLRGRAYEQYF.

Only a few counts were recorded for this clonotype. V and J are TRBV7-2 and TRBJ2-1; the match to TRBD1 covers 7 bases. Germline V lookup: CDR1 SGHTA, CDR2 FQGNSA. The V segment lost 6 bases and the J segment 3 bases; nucleotides outside the gene matches: 11. The CDR3 is 16 amino acids. This CDR3 is CASRPGGQNVYNEQFF. DNA of the CDR3: TGTGCCAGCAGGCCAGGGGGACAAAACGTCTACAATGAGCAGTTCTTC.

This clonotype occurred many times. The chain joins TRBV5-1 to TRBJ1-3; D unclear. Trimming took 4 bases from V and 1 from J, leaving 6 bases between them. This CDR3 contains 13 residues. From germline, CDR1 is SGHRS and CDR2 YFSETQ. The CDR3 loop is CASSRDSGNTIYF. The CDR3 DNA reads as TGCGCCAGCAGCCGGGATTCTGGAAACACCATATATTTT.

This clonotype has a count of ten or more. The gene calls are TRBV20-1 and TRBJ2-3, with D maybe TRBD2 (5 bases). The CDR3 consists of 13 residues. CDR1 is DFQATT and CDR2 is SNEGSKA in the germline V gene (reference sequence). Trimming pared 6 bases from V and 1 base from J, leaving 11 bases between. For the CDR3, the DNA is TGCAGTGCCATGTGGAGGCGCACAGATACGCAGTATTTT. Protein product: CSAMWRRTDTQYF.

This clonotype came up many times. The chain combines TRBV5-1 with TRBJ1-4; 9 bases match TRBD1. The V gene's germline CDR1 is SGHRS and CDR2 YFSETQ. The CDR3 contains 15 residues. V shed 2 bases and J 3 bases; nucleotides not matched to a gene: 2. The CDR3 loop is CASSLNRGPNEKLFF. CDR3 nucleotide sequence: TGCGCCAGCAGCTTAAACAGGGGGCCTAATGAAAAACTGTTTTTT.

The chain employs TRBV27 and TRBJ1-5; maybe TRBD1 (6 bases). The CDR3 length is 14 residues. V was clipped by 11 bases and J by 1 base, with 15 bases between them. Germline values: CDR1 MNHEY, CDR2 SMNVEV (reference sequence). The CDR3 sequence: CAGGGGASNQPQHF. DNA of the CDR3: TGTGCCGGCGGGGGGGGGGCGAGCAATCAGCCCCAGCATTTT.

As for this clonotype: A much larger clone differs by one base, so this may be a read error. This chain links TRBV2 with TRBJ1-1; a weak D match, TRBD1 (6 bases). The germline gives CDR1 SNHLY, CDR2 FYNNEI. This CDR3 spans 13 amino acids. V was trimmed by 2 bases and J by 7 bases, leaving 11 bases between them. The CDR3 nucleotides are TGTGCCAGCAGTGAAAACCCGGACAGTGAAGCTTTCTTT. Amino acids: CASSENPDSEAFF.

In this sample, this clonotype turned up many times. The chain joins TRBV6-6 to TRBJ2-1, with D perhaps given as TRBD1 or TRBD2 (5 bases each). The CDR3 loop spans 16 amino acids. Germline lookup yields CDR1 MNHNY and CDR2 SVGAGI (reference sequence). Trimming removed 4 bases from V and 2 bases from J, with 15 bases in between. CDR3 nucleotides: TGTGCCAGCAGTTCAGGGAGAGCGGTAGCCTACAATGAGCAGTTCTTC. Amino acids: CASSSGRAVAYNEQFF.